The sequence of this T cell receptor beta chain was determined in a study of blood T cell repertoires in COVID-19. V lost 5 bases, J lost 12 bases, and 10 bases stayed unmatched. This CDR3 is built from 15 residues. Germline loops: CDR1 SGHRS, CDR2 YFSETQ. Ages ranged from roughly 18 to 100 years, with residence in about 23 US areas. Researchers sorted participants into cohorts using their self-reported clinical history. Repertoires were generated with immunoSEQ multiplex PCR, while TCRdb's copy carries only in-frame clones and drops some. The table lists a few hundred thousand clones, 85% to 90% of them singletons, with 3.5% to 5% in the top ten.

The receptor was derived from a woman between 18 and 29 years old with acute COVID-19. Sequenced sample: PBMCs or T cells enriched from blood (not recorded which). The gene calls are TRBV5-1 and TRBJ2-5; 16 bases line up with TRBD2. The CDR3 loop reads CASSSSGTSGRVEYF. Written as DNA, the CDR3 is TGCGCCAGCAGTTCTTCCGGGACTAGCGGGAGGGTGGAGTACTTC.